The 23 T cell receptor beta chains given below trace back to one sample, sequenced in a study of spatial heterogeneity in lung cancer. General study results and limits: Expanded intratumoral alpha and beta TCR counts tracked tumor mutation counts.

No antigen is known for these receptors. In TCRdb, the 5' RACE reads were re-called with MiXCR into one record per CDR3 protein. Of roughly 5,000 distinct CDR3 sequences listed, 7.8% are singletons. The time point denotes: sample taken at primary tumor resection. The sample consisted of lung tumor tissue, taken at surgery. The receptors shown here come from a female donor with early-stage non-small cell lung cancer.

This clonotype is labeled medium-sized. The chain couples TRBV7-2 to TRBJ1-1; 7 bases fit TRBD1. The germline V gene encodes CDR1 SGHTA and CDR2 FQGNSA. Trimming cost V 5 bases and J 5 bases; bases outside gene matches: 5. CDR3 size: 13 residues. The DNA of the CDR3 is TGTGCCAGCAGCCTGGACAGGATGACTGAAGCTTTCTTT. It yields the protein CASSLDRMTEAFF.

This clonotype is termed medium-sized. The chain is built from TRBV6-2 or TRBV6-3 and TRBJ1-1, with D perhaps TRBD1 (6 bases). The CDR3 contains 14 residues. Germline V CDR1 and CDR2: MNHEY, SVGEGT. V shed 6 bases and J shed 4 bases, with 15 bases lying between them. Here the CDR3 reads CASSEGGGSTEAFF. CDR3 nucleotides: TGTGCCAGCAGCGAAGGAGGGGGATCCACTGAAGCTTTCTTT.

The genes are TRBV20-1 and TRBJ2-3; D is undetermined. V dropped 7 bases and J dropped 6 bases, with 14 bases sitting between them. This CDR3 spans 12 amino acids. The V gene's germline CDR1 is DFQATT and CDR2 SNEGSKA (reference sequence). The CDR3 loop is CSVSRIDDTQYF. The CDR3 DNA sequence: TGCAGTGTCTCGAGGATCGATGATACGCAGTATTTT.

This clonotype was counted many times. This chain uses TRBV10-3 with TRBJ2-1; TRBD1 matches at 9 bases. With 3 bases clipped from V and 8 bases from J, the junction kept 8 bases outside the gene matches. The CDR3 consists of 15 residues. The germline V gene has CDR1 ENHRY and CDR2 SYGVKD. For the CDR3, the DNA is TGTGCCATCAGTGAAGGCGGGACAGGGTTCGATGAGCAGTTCTTC. Amino acids: CAISEGGTGFDEQFF.

The chain carries TRBV27 and TRBJ1-2; 11 positions match TRBD1. V shed 6 bases, J shed 1 base, and the junction held 1 base outside the gene matches. CDR1 and CDR2 (germline): MNHEY, SMNVEV (reference sequence). CDR3 size: 14 residues. This CDR3 is CASRGTGGNYGYTF. The CDR3 DNA sequence: TGTGCCAGCAGGGGGACAGGGGGTAACTATGGCTACACCTTC.

The chain links TRBV10-2 to TRBJ2-3, with TRBD2 identical over 7 bases. J lost 1 base, V lost 2 bases, and 9 bases had no gene match. Germline-derived CDR1 and CDR2 are WSHSY and SAAADI. The length of the CDR3 is 17 residues. CDR3 DNA sequence: TGCGCCAGCAGTGAGCAGGCTAGCGGACAAGGCACAGATACGCAGTATTTT. This encodes CASSEQASGQGTDTQYF.

This clonotype is labeled as medium-sized (0.01 to 0.1%). The chain uses TRBV18 and TRBJ2-7; TRBD1 matches at 9 bases. J lost 4 bases, V lost 8 bases, and 6 bases had no gene match. The CDR3 spans 13 residues. In germline, CDR1 is KGHSH, CDR2 LQKENI. The DNA of the CDR3 is TGTGCCAGCCGGGACAGGGTTTCTTACGAGCAGTACTTC. This sequence encodes CASRDRVSYEQYF. The variable domain in full, with the rest retrieved from reference TRBV18 and TRBJ2-7, is NAGVMQNPRHLVRRRGQEARLRCSPMKGHSHVYWYRQLPEEGLKFMVYLQKENIIDESGMPKERFSAEFPKEGPSILRIQQVVRGDSAAYFCASRDRVSYEQYFGPGTRLTVT.

By sample share, this clonotype is medium-sized. The chain is built from TRBV18 and TRBJ2-7; D possibly corresponds to TRBD2 (5 bases). The germline V gene encodes CDR1 KGHSH and CDR2 LQKENI. V was clipped by 2 bases and J by 5 bases, with 16 bases between them. This CDR3 contains 15 residues. CDR3 region: CASSPESGILHEQYF. Written as DNA, the CDR3 is TGTGCCAGCTCACCAGAGTCCGGGATACTCCACGAGCAGTACTTC.

This clonotype is medium-sized (0.01 to 0.1%) by share. The J gene is TRBJ1-1, the V gene TRBV9; D is ambiguous. With 3 bases removed from V and 0 bases from J, the gap between germline ends came to 12 bases. Germline assignment: CDR1 SGDLS and CDR2 YYNGEE. This CDR3 is 15 amino acids long. This CDR3 reads CASSAGVFMNTEAFF. The CDR3 DNA follows: TGTGCCAGCAGCGCGGGCGTTTTTATGAACACTGAAGCTTTCTTT.

This clonotype is categorized as medium-sized. The rearrangement links TRBV12-3 or TRBV12-4 to TRBJ2-7; no firm D call. The CDR3 runs to 12 residues. Trimming stripped 4 bases from V and 3 bases from J, with 7 bases between. CDR3 bases: TGTGCCAGCAGTTATAACCGCTACGAGCAGTACTTC. Its protein is CASSYNRYEQYF.

Judged by abundance, this clonotype is medium-sized. This chain uses TRBV10-3 with TRBJ2-1, with 8 bases fitting TRBD2. CDR1 is ENHRY and CDR2 is SYGVKD in the germline V gene. V gave up 7 bases and J gave up 3 bases; unmatched junction bases: 5. The CDR3 has 14 residues. CDR3 DNA: TGTGCCATCAAGATGGCGGGAGGCTACAATGAGCAGTTCTTC. Amino acids: CAIKMAGGYNEQFF.

Judged by abundance, this clonotype is medium-sized. The CDR3 DNA follows: TGTGCCAGCTCACCACTTCTGGGCACCTACAATGAGCAGTTCTTC. Translating it yields CASSPLLGTYNEQFF. The chain employs TRBV18 and TRBJ2-1, with unresolved D. The CDR3 length is 15 residues. Germline values: CDR1 KGHSH, CDR2 LQKENI. Trimming pared 1 base from V and 2 bases from J, leaving 9 bases between.

By share of the sample, this clonotype is medium-sized (0.01 to 0.1%). The rearrangement joins TRBV7-2 to TRBJ1-1; 8 nucleotides agree with TRBD1. CDR1 and CDR2 (germline): SGHTA, FQGNSA. The V and J ends lost 1 base and 6 bases, in that order; junction bases with no gene match: 4. This CDR3 is built from 14 residues. The CDR3 sequence: CASSLGQGRAEAFF. The CDR3 region has the DNA TGTGCCAGCAGCTTAGGACAGGGGAGGGCTGAAGCTTTCTTT.

In this sample, this clonotype is medium-sized (0.01 to 0.1%). The DNA for the CDR3 is TGTGCCAGCAGAACAACTAATGAAAAACTGTTTTTT. Its protein is CASRTTNEKLFF. This chain connects TRBV6-2 or TRBV6-3 to TRBJ1-4; D unclear. The CDR3 is 12 residues long. Per the germline V gene, CDR1 is MNHEY and CDR2 is SVGEGT. Trimming pared 6 bases from V and 0 bases from J, leaving 2 bases between.

The chain joins TRBV6-5 to TRBJ2-3; possible D gene TRBD2, 6 bases. The germline CDR1 and CDR2 sequences are MNHEY and SVGAGI. The V end was cut by 5 bases, the J end by 2 bases, with 11 bases between. CDR3 length: 14 amino acids. The CDR3 DNA reads as TGTGCCAGCAGTACCCGGGACTTCACAGATACGCAGTATTTT. It yields the protein CASSTRDFTDTQYF.

This rearrangement joins TRBV9 to TRBJ1-1; D might be TRBD1 (5 bases). CDR3 length: 13 amino acids. Trimming stripped 3 bases from V and 5 bases from J, with 11 bases between. The germline V gene encodes CDR1 SGDLS and CDR2 YYNGEE. The CDR3 region has the DNA TGTGCCAGCAGCGCATCCGGGACGACTGAAGCTTTCTTT. Translating gives CASSASGTTEAFF. Variable domain in full (rest from reference TRBV9 and TRBJ1-1): DSGVTQTPKHLITATGQRVTLRCSPRSGDLSVYWYQQSLDQGLQFLIQYYNGEERAKGNILERFSAQQFPDLHSELNLSSLELGDSALYFCASSASGTTEAFFGQGTRLTVV.

This clonotype was seen repeatedly, ten times or more. The chain carries TRBV7-2 and TRBJ2-3; 8 bases line up with TRBD2. The germline CDR1 and CDR2 sequences are SGHTA and FQGNSA. CDR3 length: 15 amino acids. J gave up 2 bases and V 5 bases, and 6 bases lay outside the gene matches. CDR3 in amino acids: CASSRGLAPTDTQYF. The CDR3 DNA follows: TGTGCCAGCAGCCGTGGACTAGCCCCCACAGATACGCAGTATTTT.

At least ten counts were recorded for this clonotype. The rearrangement joins TRBV3-1 to TRBJ2-5; D perhaps matches TRBD2 (5 bases). The CDR3 is made up of 16 amino acids. Germline V gene data show CDR1 as LGHDT and CDR2 as YNNKEL (reference sequence). The V gene lost 4 bases and the J gene lost 4 bases, with 19 bases spanning the gap. The chain's CDR3 is CASSPFGLDRGETQYF. CDR3 sequence (DNA): TGTGCCAGCAGCCCCTTTGGTCTGGACCGGGGAGAGACCCAGTACTTC.

This clonotype has more than one count but fewer than ten. The chain couples TRBV6-2 or TRBV6-3 to TRBJ1-2; D gene unclear. The CDR3 totals 14 residues. Between the trimmed V and J ends, which lost 6 bases and 4 bases, there was a span of 15 bases. Per germline, CDR1 MNHEY and CDR2 SVGEGT. The CDR3 here is CASSPRNPGYGYTF. In nucleotides, the CDR3 is TGTGCCAGCAGCCCACGCAATCCCGGCTATGGCTACACCTTC.

Within the sample, this clonotype is medium-sized. This chain connects TRBV20-1 to TRBJ1-1; 7 bases agree with TRBD1. Germline CDR1 DFQATT, CDR2 SNEGSKA (reference sequence). V shed 6 bases and J 8 bases; nucleotides not matched to a gene: 12. The CDR3 runs 13 residues. The CDR3 DNA sequence: TGCAGTGCCAGGGGGGGGCAGAATCTCGAAGCTTTCTTT. It specifies CSARGGQNLEAFF.

By frequency in the sample, this clonotype is medium-sized. In DNA, the CDR3 is TGTGCCAGCAGCCAATTTCCTGGGACAGGGAGTATGGAGACCCAGTACTTC. Its protein is CASSQFPGTGSMETQYF. The V call is TRBV3-1, the J call TRBJ2-5, with TRBD1 matching 9 bases. The CDR3 runs to 17 residues. With V trimmed by 2 bases and J by 5 bases, 12 bases remained unmatched. The germline V gene encodes CDR1 LGHDT and CDR2 YNNKEL (reference sequence).

This clonotype was recorded a few times. The chain uses TRBV10-3 and TRBJ2-5; possible D gene TRBD2, 5 bases. Germline V CDR1 and CDR2: ENHRY, SYGVKD. This CDR3 is built from 13 residues. Trimming pared 7 bases from V and 1 base from J, leaving 10 bases between. The CDR3 DNA follows: TGTGCCATCAAACTAGAGGGCCAAGAGACCCAGTACTTC. Its protein product is CAIKLEGQETQYF.

This clonotype is categorized as medium-sized (0.01 to 0.1%). The V and J genes are TRBV7-2 and TRBJ2-3; TRBD2 aligns across 11 bases. With V trimmed by 1 base and J by 9 bases, 6 bases remained unmatched. CDR3 length: 15 residues. CDR1 is SGHTA, CDR2 FQGNSA, per germline. In DNA, the CDR3 is TGTGCCAGCAGCTTAGAAGTAGCGGGGGGGAAGACGCAGTATTTT. Encoded protein: CASSLEVAGGKTQYF.